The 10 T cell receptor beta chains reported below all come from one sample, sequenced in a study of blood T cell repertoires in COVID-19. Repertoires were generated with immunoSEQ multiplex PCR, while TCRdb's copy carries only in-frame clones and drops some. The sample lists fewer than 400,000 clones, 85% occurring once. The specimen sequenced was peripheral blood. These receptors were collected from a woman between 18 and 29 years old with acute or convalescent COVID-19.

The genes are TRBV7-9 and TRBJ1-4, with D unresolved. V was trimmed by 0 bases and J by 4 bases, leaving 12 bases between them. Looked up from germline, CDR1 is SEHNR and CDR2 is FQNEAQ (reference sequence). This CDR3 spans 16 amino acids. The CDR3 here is CASSLAQAGNNEKLFF. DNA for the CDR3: TGTGCCAGCAGCTTAGCGCAGGCAGGAAATAATGAAAAACTGTTTTTT.

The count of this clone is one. The CDR3 DNA sequence: TGCGCCAGCAGCTTTTCTCTAGCGGGAGGGCCAGATACGCAGTATTTT. Its translation: CASSFSLAGGPDTQYF. The genes are TRBV5-1 and TRBJ2-3; 12 bases match TRBD2. The CDR3 has 16 amino acids. The junction had 5 bases not matched to a gene; V was cut back by 2 bases and J by 4 bases. Per germline, CDR1 SGHRS and CDR2 YFSETQ.

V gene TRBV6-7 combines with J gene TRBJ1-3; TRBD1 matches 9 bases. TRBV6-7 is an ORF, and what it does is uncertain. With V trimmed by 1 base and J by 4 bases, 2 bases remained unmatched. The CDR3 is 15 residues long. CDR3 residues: CASSYFTGGGNTIYF. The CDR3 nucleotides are TGTGCCAGCAGTTACTTTACAGGGGGCGGAAACACCATATATTTT.

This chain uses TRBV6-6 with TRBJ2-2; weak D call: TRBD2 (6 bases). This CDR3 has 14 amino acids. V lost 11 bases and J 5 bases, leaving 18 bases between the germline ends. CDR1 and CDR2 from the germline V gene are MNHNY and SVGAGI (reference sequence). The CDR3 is CAAKGLAMTGELFF. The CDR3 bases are TGTGCCGCAAAGGGGCTAGCGATGACCGGGGAGCTGTTTTTT.

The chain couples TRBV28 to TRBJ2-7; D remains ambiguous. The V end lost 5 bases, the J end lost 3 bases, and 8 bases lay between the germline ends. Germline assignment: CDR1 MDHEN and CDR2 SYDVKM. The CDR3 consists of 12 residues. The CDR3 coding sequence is TGTGCCAGCAGTATGACTGGCTACGAGCAGTACTTC. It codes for CASSMTGYEQYF.

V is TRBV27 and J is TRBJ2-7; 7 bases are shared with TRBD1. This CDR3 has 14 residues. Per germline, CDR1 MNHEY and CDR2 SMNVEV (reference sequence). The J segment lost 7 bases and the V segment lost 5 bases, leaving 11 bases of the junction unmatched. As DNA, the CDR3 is TGTGCCAGCAGTCCCAGACAGGGAGTTAGAGAGCAGTACTTC. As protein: CASSPRQGVREQYF.

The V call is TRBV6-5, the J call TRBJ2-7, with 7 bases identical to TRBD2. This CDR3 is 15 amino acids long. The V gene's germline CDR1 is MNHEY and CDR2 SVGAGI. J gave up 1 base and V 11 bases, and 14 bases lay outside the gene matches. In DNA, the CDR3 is TGTGCCGGTAGTATTGGGGGGGACCATTCCTACGAGCAGTACTTC. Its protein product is CAGSIGGDHSYEQYF.

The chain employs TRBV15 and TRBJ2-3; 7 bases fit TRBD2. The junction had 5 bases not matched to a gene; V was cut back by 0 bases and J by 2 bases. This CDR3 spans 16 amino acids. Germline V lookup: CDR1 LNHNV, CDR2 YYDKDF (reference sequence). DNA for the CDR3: TGTGCCACCAGCAGAGATCGAGGGAGGGTCACAGATACGCAGTATTTT. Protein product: CATSRDRGRVTDTQYF.

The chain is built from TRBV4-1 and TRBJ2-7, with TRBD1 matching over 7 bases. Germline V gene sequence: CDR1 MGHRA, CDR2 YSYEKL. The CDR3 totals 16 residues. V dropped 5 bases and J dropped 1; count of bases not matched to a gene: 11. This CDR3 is CASSSFPPGQSYEQYF. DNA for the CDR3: TGCGCCAGCAGCTCTTTCCCGCCGGGACAGTCCTACGAGCAGTACTTC.

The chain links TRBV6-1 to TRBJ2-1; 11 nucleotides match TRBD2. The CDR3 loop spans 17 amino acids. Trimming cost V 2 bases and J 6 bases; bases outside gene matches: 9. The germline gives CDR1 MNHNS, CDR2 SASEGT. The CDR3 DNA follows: TGTGCCAGCAGTGAAACTCGACTAGCGGGGTTTGGCAATGAGCAGTTCTTC. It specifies CASSETRLAGFGNEQFF.